This TCR beta chain was captured in a study of CD8+CD57+ T cells in acquired aplastic anemia. The patients chosen for sequencing had shown expansion of CD8+CD57+ cells (detected by flow cytometry). Genomic DNA constituted the template upon which TCR beta VDJ and CDR3 profiling was performed. One entry per CDR3 protein results from TCRdb running MiXCR on the reads. Here the sample spans 450,000 to 600,000 distinct CDR3 sequences, approximately 32% being singletons. The sample consisted of sorted CD4+, CD8+, or CD8+CD57+ T cells (not recorded which) from PBMCs. This receptor was taken from a human donor with aplastic anemia.

The CDR3 loop is CASSLGQARFSNSPLHF. The DNA of the CDR3 is TGTGCCAGCAGCTTGGGGCAAGCCCGTTTCTCCAATTCACCCCTCCACTTT. The J gene is TRBJ1-6, the V gene TRBV2, with D perhaps TRBD1 (5 bases). CDR1 is SNHLY, CDR2 FYNNEI, per germline. Trimming took off 6 bases at V and 7 bases at J, with 22 bases between the two ends. This CDR3 spans 17 amino acids.